A single sample gave rise to the 31 T cell receptor beta chains below, sequenced in a study of T cells in Graves' hyperthyroidism and ophthalmopathy. Researchers took RNA transcripts and amplified the TCR beta CDR3 regions from them. The HTBI set primed first-round TCR CDR3 RT-PCR. MiXCR, run by TCRdb on the multiplex PCR reads, gives a single entry per CDR3 protein. Of about 520,000 distinct CDR3 sequences listed, roughly a quarter are singletons. Sequenced sample: blood. The receptors stem from a woman in her 30s with Graves' ophthalmopathy.

There are many counts of this clonotype. Here the CDR3 reads CASSSRQGNEAFF. In nucleotides, the CDR3 is TGTGCCAGTAGTTCCCGACAGGGGAATGAAGCTTTCTTT. This chain connects TRBV19 to TRBJ1-1; TRBD1 matches at 8 bases. The CDR3 totals 13 residues. Germline trimming cut 5 bases from V and 7 bases from J; bases unmatched to any gene: 6. CDR1 is LNHDA and CDR2 is SQIVND in the germline V gene (reference sequence).

J is TRBJ2-5 and V is TRBV15, with 7 bases lining up with TRBD1. CDR1 LNHNV and CDR2 YYDKDF come from the germline V gene (reference sequence). The CDR3 is 15 residues long. After removal of 0 bases from V and 5 bases from J, the junction contained 6 bases not matched to a gene. Here the CDR3 reads CATSRDQGELETQYF. The CDR3 region has the DNA TGTGCCACCAGCAGAGATCAGGGGGAGCTGGAGACCCAGTACTTC.

This clonotype was picked up many times. The chain couples TRBV20-1 to TRBJ1-1; D gene uncertain. The germline gives CDR1 DFQATT, CDR2 SNEGSKA (reference sequence). CDR3 length: 10 amino acids. CDR3 in amino acids: CPPVNTEAFF. CDR3 nucleotides: TGCCCGCCAGTGAACACTGAAGCTTTCTTT.

V usage is TRBV20-1 and J usage is TRBJ1-5; D is unclear. This CDR3 spans 14 amino acids. V shed 5 bases and J shed 0 bases, with 11 bases lying between them. CDR1 DFQATT and CDR2 SNEGSKA come from the germline V gene (reference sequence). Here the CDR3 DNA reads TGCAGTGCTTTTCGACACCTTAGCAATCAGCCCCAGCATTTT. This translates into CSAFRHLSNQPQHF.

This clonotype was detected many times. The chain is built from TRBV30 and TRBJ1-1; 7 positions match TRBD1. Looked up from germline, CDR1 is GTSNPN and CDR2 is SVGIG (reference sequence). Germline trimming cut 2 bases from V and 1 base from J; bases unmatched to any gene: 10. CDR3 length equals 16 residues. CDR3 nucleotides: TGTGCCTGGAGTCCCTTCCTGCGGACAGGGAACACTGAAGCTTTCTTT. Translated, it gives CAWSPFLRTGNTEAFF. Looking up the rest from reference TRBV30 and TRBJ1-1 gives the full variable domain: SQTIHQWPATLVQPVGSPLSLECTVEGTSNPNLYWYRQAAGRGLQLLFYSVGIGQISSEVPQNLSASRPQDRQFILSSKKLLLSDSGFYLCAWSPFLRTGNTEAFFGQGTRLTVV.

This clonotype has just a few counts. The V and J genes are TRBV6-1 and TRBJ2-7, with D uncertain. Germline assignment: CDR1 MNHNS and CDR2 SASEGT. This CDR3 has 13 residues. The V end lost 2 bases, the J end lost 2 bases, and 7 bases lay between the germline ends. DNA for the CDR3: TGTGCCAGCAGTGAATCCCCTACCTACGAGCAGTACTTC. Protein product: CASSESPTYEQYF.

This rearrangement joins TRBV19 to TRBJ1-2, with 7 bases identical to TRBD1. Germline V gene data show CDR1 as LNHDA and CDR2 as SQIVND (reference sequence). Losses at the gene ends were 5 bases for V and 8 bases for J; bases not matched to a gene: 8. The CDR3 length is 13 residues. In DNA form, the CDR3 reads TGTGCCAGTAGTCCGACAGGGATCCGGGGCTACACCTTC. It yields the protein CASSPTGIRGYTF.

This clonotype has at least ten counts. J is TRBJ1-2 and V is TRBV7-2; no reliable D call. Germline CDR1 reads SGHTA; CDR2 reads FQGNSA. The CDR3 consists of 13 residues. V lost 5 bases to trimming and J lost 8 bases, with 15 bases between them. The CDR3 spells CASSPMAGLGYTF. CDR3 DNA: TGTGCCAGCAGCCCAATGGCCGGGTTAGGCTACACCTTC.

This clonotype was observed at least ten times. The chain carries TRBV15 and TRBJ1-6; D uncertain. Trimming shortened V by 3 bases and J by 10 bases, and 7 bases separated the two germline ends. The CDR3 extends over 12 amino acids. CDR1 and CDR2 (germline): LNHNV, YYDKDF (reference sequence). The CDR3 region is CATSSLGSPLHF. In DNA form, the CDR3 reads TGTGCCACCAGCAGTCTCGGATCACCCCTCCACTTT. The whole variable domain, filled in from reference TRBV15 and TRBJ1-6, reads DAMVIQNPRYQVTQFGKPVTLSCSQTLNHNVMYWYQQKSSQAPKLLFHYYDKDFNNEADTPDNFQSRRPNTSFCFLDIRSPGLGDTAMYLCATSSLGSPLHFGNGTRLTVT.

This clonotype was detected many times. The chain recombines TRBV3-1 with TRBJ1-2, with no clear D. Germline CDR1 is LGHDT and CDR2 is YNNKEL (reference sequence). Trimming cost V 5 bases and J 7 bases, with 14 bases left between them. CDR3 length: 13 amino acids. The CDR3 spells CASSATRGAGYTF. CDR3 coding DNA: TGTGCCAGCAGCGCTACCCGAGGAGCTGGCTACACCTTC.

This clonotype was seen a handful of times. The chain couples TRBV6-5 to TRBJ1-2; D not certain. The CDR3 spans 14 residues. The germline V gene encodes CDR1 MNHEY and CDR2 SVGAGI. V was pared by 2 bases and J by 6 bases, with 13 bases between. CDR3: CASSYLQAGNGYTF. The DNA of the CDR3 is TGTGCCAGCAGTTACCTCCAGGCCGGGAATGGCTACACCTTC.

The table lists this clonotype with many counts. J is TRBJ1-1 and V is TRBV7-9; D not resolved. The CDR3 totals 15 residues. Trimming cost V 6 bases and J 2 bases, with 16 bases left between them. In germline, CDR1 is SEHNR, CDR2 FQNEAQ (reference sequence). The CDR3 DNA sequence: TGTGCCAGCAGTTCCACGCCGACACAAAACACTGAAGCTTTCTTT. Protein sequence: CASSSTPTQNTEAFF.

This clonotype was observed at least ten times. The J gene is TRBJ2-7, the V gene TRBV12-3 or TRBV12-4, with D maybe TRBD2 (6 bases). CDR3 size: 12 residues. Trimming took off 2 bases at V and 6 bases at J, with 8 bases between the two ends. The CDR3 loop is CASSLTGLEQYF. DNA of the CDR3: TGTGCCAGCAGTTTAACGGGACTCGAGCAGTACTTC.

There are many counts of this clonotype. The rearrangement links TRBV20-1 to TRBJ1-2; no firm D call. V was trimmed by 3 bases and J by 3 bases, leaving 8 bases between them. Germline V gene lookup returns CDR1 DFQATT and CDR2 SNEGSKA (reference sequence). The length of the CDR3 is 12 residues. The CDR3 DNA is TGCAGTGCTAGTGTCCAAGACTATGGCTACACCTTC. Amino acids: CSASVQDYGYTF.

This clonotype has at least ten counts. The chain uses TRBV7-9 and TRBJ1-3; 8 positions match TRBD1. V shed 11 bases, J shed 3 bases, and the junction held 6 bases outside the gene matches. Per the germline V gene, CDR1 is SEHNR and CDR2 is FQNEAQ (reference sequence). The CDR3 spans 13 residues. CDR3 sequence (DNA): TGTGCCGGACAGGGTGTCCTTGGAAACACCATATATTTT. This sequence encodes CAGQGVLGNTIYF.

This clonotype was seen a handful of times. The rearrangement joins TRBV20-1 to TRBJ2-5; tentative D call: TRBD2 (7 bases). The CDR3 is made up of 14 amino acids. Trimming cost V 0 bases and J 5 bases, with 13 bases left between them. Germline-derived CDR1 and CDR2 are DFQATT and SNEGSKA (reference sequence). This chain's CDR3 is CSARDRGARETQYF. CDR3 in DNA: TGCAGTGCTAGAGATCGGGGGGCGCGGGAGACCCAGTACTTC.

The V gene is TRBV2, the J gene TRBJ2-5; D gene unclear. V lost 4 bases to trimming and J lost 5 bases, with 8 bases between them. The CDR3 extends over 12 amino acids. The germline CDR1 and CDR2 sequences are SNHLY and FYNNEI. The CDR3 sequence is CASSVSWETQYF. The CDR3 nucleotides are TGTGCCAGCAGTGTGTCTTGGGAGACCCAGTACTTC.

This clonotype was picked up many times. The J gene is TRBJ2-5, the V gene TRBV29-1; D is undetermined. V was trimmed by 5 bases and J by 7 bases, leaving 20 bases between them. Germline V gene data show CDR1 as SQVTM and CDR2 as ANQGSEA. There are 14 residues in the CDR3. The CDR3 loop reads CSVPHGGRMGTQYF. In nucleotides, the CDR3 is TGCAGCGTTCCACACGGTGGACGGATGGGGACCCAGTACTTC.

The sample holds many counts of this clonotype. V usage is TRBV24-1 and J usage is TRBJ2-7, with a tentative D call TRBD2 (5 bases). V lost 4 bases and J lost 7, with 16 bases in between. The CDR3 is 14 amino acids. The V gene's germline CDR1 is KGHDR and CDR2 SFDVKD. The CDR3 DNA is TGTGCCACCAGTGACTCATTGTCCGAGCGGGAGCAGTACTTC. It encodes CATSDSLSEREQYF.

This clonotype has a handful of counts. This sequence joins TRBV27 and TRBJ1-5, with TRBD1 matching 8 bases. The CDR3 totals 15 residues. Germline V gives CDR1 MNHEY, CDR2 SMNVEV (reference sequence). The V segment lost 6 bases and the J segment 6 bases; nucleotides outside the gene matches: 10. The CDR3 DNA follows: TGTGCCAGCAGCCCTGTTCAGGGGGCGGTTCAGCCCCAGCATTTT. Translating it yields CASSPVQGAVQPQHF.

This clonotype was counted ten times or more. The chain uses TRBV15 and TRBJ1-6; unclear D gene. Trimming removed 5 bases at V and 0 bases at J, with 8 bases between. Germline-derived CDR1 and CDR2 are LNHNV and YYDKDF (reference sequence). CDR3 length: 15 amino acids. The CDR3 sequence: CATSPKSSYNSPLHF. CDR3 in DNA: TGTGCCACCAGCCCAAAGAGCTCCTATAATTCACCCCTCCACTTT.

This clonotype was seen ten or more times. The chain has TRBV12-3 or TRBV12-4 and TRBJ2-7; D may match TRBD1 or TRBD2 (5 bases each). Trimming cost V 5 bases and J 6 bases, with 8 bases left between them. This CDR3 spans 11 amino acids. CDR3 sequence (DNA): TGTGCCAGCAGTCGGGGCCTCGAGCAGTACTTC. The encoded protein is CASSRGLEQYF.

This clonotype appeared many times. The V and J genes are TRBV20-1 and TRBJ1-2; 10 nucleotides line up with TRBD1. Trimming took 6 bases from V and 8 from J; bases not matched to a gene: 12. This CDR3 spans 14 amino acids. CDR1 is DFQATT and CDR2 is SNEGSKA in the germline V gene (reference sequence). In nucleotides, the CDR3 is TGCAGTGCGGGGACAGGGGAATTATCGCGGGGCTACACCTTC. This encodes CSAGTGELSRGYTF.

Points on this clonotype: The junction departs from germline at one end; a sequencing error may be responsible. V and J are TRBV20-1 and TRBJ1-1; D unresolved. The CDR3 covers 13 residues. Germline V gene sequence: CDR1 DFQATT, CDR2 SNEGSKA (reference sequence). As DNA, the CDR3 is TGCAGTGCGAACGGGGTTGGGAACACTGAAGCTTGCTTT. Amino acid sequence: CSANGVGNTEACF.

At least ten counts were recorded for this clonotype. The chain is built from TRBV11-2 and TRBJ2-7; D is unresolved. The V end lost 5 bases, the J end lost 4 bases, and 12 bases lay between the germline ends. The germline V gene encodes CDR1 SGHAT and CDR2 FQNNGV. The length of the CDR3 is 13 residues. The chain's CDR3 is CASSPFNQYEQYF. The CDR3 DNA reads TGTGCCAGCAGCCCCTTCAACCAATACGAGCAGTACTTC.

This sequence joins TRBV5-1 and TRBJ1-1; D is perhaps TRBD1 (5 bases). Germline CDR1 reads SGHRS; CDR2 reads YFSETQ. Trimming cost V 4 bases and J 5 bases, with 15 bases left between them. This CDR3 spans 14 amino acids. The CDR3 here is CASSPEGRKTEAFF. The CDR3 nucleotides read TGCGCCAGCAGCCCGGAGGGGAGGAAGACTGAAGCTTTCTTT.

This clonotype was detected many times. V gene TRBV5-1 combines with J gene TRBJ1-2; 10 positions match TRBD1. Germline V gene data show CDR1 as SGHRS and CDR2 as YFSETQ. V lost 1 base, J lost 4 bases, and 7 bases stayed unmatched. CDR3 size: 16 residues. As DNA, the CDR3 is TGCGCCAGCAGCTTGTCGGGGGACAGGGGTACCTATGGCTACACCTTC. It translates to CASSLSGDRGTYGYTF.

The rearrangement uses TRBV6-5 and TRBJ2-5; D is undetermined. Germline V lookup: CDR1 MNHEY, CDR2 SVGAGI. With 2 bases removed from V and 9 bases from J, the gap between germline ends came to 16 bases. The CDR3 contains 14 residues. The CDR3 DNA sequence: TGTGCCAGCAGTTACCGCCAGGTCGGGTTCCCCCAGTACTTC. Protein sequence: CASSYRQVGFPQYF.

The sample holds a few counts of this clonotype. The J gene is TRBJ1-5, the V gene TRBV29-1, with a tentative D call TRBD1 (5 bases). The CDR3 has 12 residues. The germline V and J ends were trimmed by 5 bases and 7 bases, with 12 bases remaining between them. CDR1 and CDR2 from the germline V gene are SQVTM and ANQGSEA. The CDR3 sequence: CSVQGVGQPQHF. The CDR3 DNA reads as TGCAGCGTTCAGGGAGTCGGACAGCCCCAGCATTTT.

At least ten counts were recorded for this clonotype. This chain uses TRBV12-3 or TRBV12-4 with TRBJ1-1; 7 nucleotides align to TRBD1. V gave up 6 bases and J gave up 0 bases; unmatched junction bases: 7. The CDR3 contains 15 residues. The CDR3 sequence: CASSPKQGMNTEAFF. The CDR3 DNA follows: TGTGCCAGCAGCCCGAAACAGGGGATGAACACTGAAGCTTTCTTT.

The sample holds a few counts of this clonotype. Relative to the germline gene, one junction end is altered; a read error may explain this. The chain carries TRBV5-1 and TRBJ2-5, with TRBD1 matching over 9 bases. The length of the CDR3 is 14 residues. The germline V gene has CDR1 SGHRS and CDR2 YFSETQ. As DNA, the CDR3 is TGCGCCAGCAGTAGCCGGGACAGGGAAGAGACCAAGTACTTC. It is translated as CASSSRDREETKYF.